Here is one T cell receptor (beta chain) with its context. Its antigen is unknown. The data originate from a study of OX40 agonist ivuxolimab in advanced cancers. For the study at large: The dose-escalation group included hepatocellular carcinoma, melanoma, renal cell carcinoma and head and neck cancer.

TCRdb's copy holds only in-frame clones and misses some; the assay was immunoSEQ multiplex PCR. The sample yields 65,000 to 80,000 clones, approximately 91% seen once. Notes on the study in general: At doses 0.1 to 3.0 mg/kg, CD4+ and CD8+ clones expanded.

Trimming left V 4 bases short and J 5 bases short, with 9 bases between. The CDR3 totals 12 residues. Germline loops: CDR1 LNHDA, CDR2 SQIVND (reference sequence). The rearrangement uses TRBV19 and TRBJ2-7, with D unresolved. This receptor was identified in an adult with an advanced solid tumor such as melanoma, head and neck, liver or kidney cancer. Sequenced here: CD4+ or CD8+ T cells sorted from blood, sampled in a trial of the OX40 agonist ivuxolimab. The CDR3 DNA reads TGTGCCAGTAGTACCCTCCTGGACGAGCAGTACTTC. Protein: CASSTLLDEQYF.